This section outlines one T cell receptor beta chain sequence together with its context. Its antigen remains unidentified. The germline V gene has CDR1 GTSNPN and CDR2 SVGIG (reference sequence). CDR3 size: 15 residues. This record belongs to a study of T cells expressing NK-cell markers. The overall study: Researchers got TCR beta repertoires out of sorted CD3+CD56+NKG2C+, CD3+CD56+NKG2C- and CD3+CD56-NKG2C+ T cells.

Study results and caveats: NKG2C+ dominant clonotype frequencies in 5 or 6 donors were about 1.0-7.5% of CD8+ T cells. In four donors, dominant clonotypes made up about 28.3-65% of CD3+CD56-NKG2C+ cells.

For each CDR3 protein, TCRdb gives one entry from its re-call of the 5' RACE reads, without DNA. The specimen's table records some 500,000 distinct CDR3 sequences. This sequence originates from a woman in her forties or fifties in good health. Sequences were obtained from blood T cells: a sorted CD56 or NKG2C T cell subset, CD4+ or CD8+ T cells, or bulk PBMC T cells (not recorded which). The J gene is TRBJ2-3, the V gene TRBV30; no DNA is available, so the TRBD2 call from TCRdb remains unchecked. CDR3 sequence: CASTRLATSTDTQYF.